These 13 T cell receptor beta chains originate from one sample sequenced in a study of long-term antiretroviral therapy in people with HIV. immunoSEQ v3.0 was run at survey level. Repertoires were generated with immunoSEQ multiplex PCR, while TCRdb's copy carries only in-frame clones and drops some. This table holds 20,000 to 25,000 clones, around 86% found once. The sample consisted of unsorted PBMCs, taken 1.9 years after starting antiretroviral therapy. The receptors were gathered from a woman between 25 and 40 years old with HIV.

This clone was found once. The V call is TRBV5-5, the J call TRBJ1-6; TRBD1 is a possible D gene (5 bases). The CDR3 is 14 residues long. Trimming left V 0 bases short and J 7 bases short, with 8 bases between. Germline V gene data show CDR1 as SGHKS and CDR2 as YYEKEE (reference sequence). The CDR3 is CASSLGGGNSPLHF. Written as DNA, the CDR3 is TGTGCCAGCAGCTTGGGGGGGGGAAATTCACCCCTCCACTTT.

The CDR3 coding sequence is TGCGCCAGCCGTCCCCGACTAGCGGGCACAGATACGCAGTATTTT. Its protein product is CASRPRLAGTDTQYF. The V call is TRBV10-2, the J call TRBJ2-3, with TRBD2 matching 9 bases. The V gene's germline CDR1 is WSHSY and CDR2 SAAADI. V lost 8 bases and J lost 1; bases outside the gene matches: 7. The CDR3 spans 15 residues.

The gene calls are TRBV11-1 and TRBJ2-1; D not resolved. CDR3 length: 14 amino acids. The germline CDR1 and CDR2 sequences are SGHAT and FQDESV (reference sequence). V lost 1 base to trimming and J lost 1 base, with 5 bases between them. CDR3 DNA sequence: TGTGCCAGCAGCTTAGTTGGATCCTACAATGAGCAGTTCTTC. Translating gives CASSLVGSYNEQFF.

This chain connects TRBV19 to TRBJ1-5; 7 positions agree with TRBD1. CDR1 is LNHDA and CDR2 is SQIVND in the germline V gene (reference sequence). The CDR3 totals 15 residues. V gave up 7 bases and J gave up 2 bases; unmatched junction bases: 8. The CDR3 nucleotides read TGTGCCAGTACCGAGTCCGACAGGGGCAATCAGCCCCAGCATTTT. This gives the protein CASTESDRGNQPQHF.

The chain has TRBV6-6 and TRBJ2-7; the D gene is possibly TRBD1 (5 bases). The CDR3 is made up of 15 amino acids. Trimming left V 5 bases short and J 2 bases short, with 16 bases between. Per the germline V gene, CDR1 is MNHNY and CDR2 is SVGAGI (reference sequence). This CDR3 is CASSDQGRGAYEQYF. CDR3 sequence (DNA): TGTGCCAGCAGTGACCAGGGTAGGGGCGCCTACGAGCAGTACTTC.

The chain links TRBV7-2 to TRBJ2-1; TRBD2 matches at 8 bases. J lost 14 bases, V lost 1 base, and 13 bases had no gene match. The CDR3 length is 15 residues. CDR1 and CDR2 from the germline V gene are SGHTA and FQGNSA. The CDR3 region has the DNA TGTGCCAGCAGCTTAGATGGTTCTCGGGGGGGCAGGAAGTTCTTC. This gives the protein CASSLDGSRGGRKFF.

The chain combines TRBV11-2 with TRBJ1-1, with 9 bases lining up with TRBD1. CDR3 length: 14 residues. Trimming took 5 bases from V and 5 from J; bases not matched to a gene: 6. Germline-derived CDR1 and CDR2 are SGHAT and FQNNGV. CDR3 bases: TGTGCCAGCAGCCTAACGACAGGGGGTACTGAAGCTTTCTTT. It codes for CASSLTTGGTEAFF.

The CDR3 loop is CAISERGTNTGELFF. In DNA form, the CDR3 reads TGTGCCATCAGTGAGAGGGGGACGAACACCGGGGAGCTGTTTTTT. The chain combines TRBV10-3 with TRBJ2-2; tentative D call: TRBD1 (6 bases). The V end lost 2 bases, the J end lost 0 bases, and 7 bases lay between the germline ends. The CDR3 covers 15 residues. Per germline, CDR1 ENHRY and CDR2 SYGVKD.

This clone has more than one count but fewer than ten. The chain combines TRBV29-1 with TRBJ1-6; the D is unclear. Germline CDR1 and CDR2: SQVTM and ANQGSEA. Trimming took off 6 bases at V and 10 bases at J, with 16 bases between the two ends. CDR3 length equals 13 residues. The CDR3 loop reads CSVTTGGMSPLHF. The CDR3 region has the DNA TGCAGCGTCACGACTGGAGGGATGTCACCCCTCCACTTT.

The rearrangement links TRBV6-5 to TRBJ1-2; D unresolved. The CDR3 has 12 residues. Germline V CDR1 and CDR2: MNHEY, SVGAGI. V was pared by 6 bases and J by 1 base, with 6 bases between. The CDR3 DNA reads TGTGCCAGCAGGCCCAGTAACTATGGCTACACCTTC. Protein sequence: CASRPSNYGYTF.

This rearrangement joins TRBV10-3 to TRBJ2-7; tentatively, D is TRBD2 (7 bases). CDR3 length: 16 residues. Germline values: CDR1 ENHRY, CDR2 SYGVKD. Trimming removed 3 bases at V and 6 bases at J, with 21 bases between. DNA of the CDR3: TGTGCCATCAGTGACGGTTATTGGACGGGGGGCCCCGAGCAGTACGTC. Translated, it gives CAISDGYWTGGPEQYV.

The chain is built from TRBV7-9 and TRBJ2-7; 9 nucleotides line up with TRBD1. V trimming: 6 bases; J trimming: 4 bases; junction bases outside the gene matches: 10. This CDR3 is 15 amino acids long. In germline, CDR1 is SEHNR, CDR2 FQNEAQ (reference sequence). In DNA, the CDR3 is TGTGCCAGCAGTTACAGGGGGCCTGGGACGTACGAGCAGTACGTC. Translating it yields CASSYRGPGTYEQYV.

The chain uses TRBV13 and TRBJ1-5; D remains unclear. V shed 0 bases and J shed 0 bases, with 9 bases lying between them. Germline V gene data show CDR1 as PRHDT and CDR2 as FYEKMQ (reference sequence). The CDR3 has 16 residues. CDR3 DNA: TGTGCCAGCAGCTTAGGAGGCCACCATAGCAATCAGCCCCAGCATTTT. Translation: CASSLGGHHSNQPQHF.